This T cell receptor beta chain was recovered during a study of cytomegalovirus exposure and HLA in healthy donors. Study conclusions and caveats: The CMV antigen specificity of three CMV-associated chains was confirmed through in vitro analysis. More than 150 TCR beta chains were listed as cytomegalovirus-associated. Both high specificity and high sensitivity reportedly marked the classifier's diagnosis of cytomegalovirus status. TCR clusters originating in the first cohort tended to co-occur in the 120 validation repertoires, according to a later analysis.

A word on this clone: The target antigen is unknown.

CDR3 size: 14 residues. The V gene's germline CDR1 is SGHDT and CDR2 YYEEEE. The trim removed 4 bases at V and 5 bases at J, leaving 8 bases unmatched. Method: immunoSEQ multiplex PCR; TCRdb's copy keeps in-frame clones and lacks some. The sample yields 130,000 to 150,000 clones, 88% seen once. The material sequenced was PBMCs. This rearrangement joins TRBV5-6 to TRBJ2-7; TRBD1 agrees at 8 bases. The receptor comes from a woman younger than 30 in good health and CMV-seropositive. In DNA, the CDR3 is TGTGCCAGCAGCACCCGGACAGGGAGCCACGAGCAGTACTTC. Translation: CASSTRTGSHEQYF.